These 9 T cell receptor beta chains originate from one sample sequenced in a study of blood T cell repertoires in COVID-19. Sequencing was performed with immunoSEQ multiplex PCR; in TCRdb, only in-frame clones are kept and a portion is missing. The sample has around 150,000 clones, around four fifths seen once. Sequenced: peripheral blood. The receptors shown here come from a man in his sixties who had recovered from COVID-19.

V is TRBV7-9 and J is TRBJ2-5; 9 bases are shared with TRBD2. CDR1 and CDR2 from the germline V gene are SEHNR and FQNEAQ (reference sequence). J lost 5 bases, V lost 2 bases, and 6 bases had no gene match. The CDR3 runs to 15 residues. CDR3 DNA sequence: TGTGCCAGCAGCTTAATAGCGGGAGAGAGGGAGACCCAGTACTTC. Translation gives CASSLIAGERETQYF.

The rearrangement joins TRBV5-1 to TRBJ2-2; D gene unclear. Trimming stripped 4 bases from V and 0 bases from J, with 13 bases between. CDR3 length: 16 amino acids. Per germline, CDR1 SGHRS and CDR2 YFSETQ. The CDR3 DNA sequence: TGCGCCAGCAGCCTCGGAGTGCCCTCGAACACCGGGGAGCTGTTTTTT. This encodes CASSLGVPSNTGELFF. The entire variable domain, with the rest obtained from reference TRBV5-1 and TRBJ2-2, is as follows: KAGVTQTPRYLIKTRGQQVTLSCSPISGHRSVSWYQQTPGQGLQFLFEYFSETQRNKGNFPGRFSGRQFSNSRSEMNVSTLELGDSALYLCASSLGVPSNTGELFFGEGSRLTVL.

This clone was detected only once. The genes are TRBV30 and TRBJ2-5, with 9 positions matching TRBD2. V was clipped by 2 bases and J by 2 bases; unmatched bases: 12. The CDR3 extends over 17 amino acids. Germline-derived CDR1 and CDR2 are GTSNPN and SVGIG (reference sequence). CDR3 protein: CAWSRKRGAGGQETQYF. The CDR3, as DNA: TGTGCCTGGAGTAGGAAGCGGGGGGCCGGGGGGCAAGAGACCCAGTACTTC.

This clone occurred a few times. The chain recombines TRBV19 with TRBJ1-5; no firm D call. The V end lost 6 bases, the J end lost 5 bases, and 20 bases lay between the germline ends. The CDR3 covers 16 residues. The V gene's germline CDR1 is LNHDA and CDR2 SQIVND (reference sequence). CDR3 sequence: CASSTLSFLGDQPQHF. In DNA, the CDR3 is TGTGCCAGTAGCACCCTCAGCTTTCTCGGGGATCAGCCCCAGCATTTT.

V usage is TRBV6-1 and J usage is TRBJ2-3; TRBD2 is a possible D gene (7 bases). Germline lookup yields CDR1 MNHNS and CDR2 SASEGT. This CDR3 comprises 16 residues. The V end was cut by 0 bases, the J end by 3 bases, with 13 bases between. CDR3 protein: CASSEALGGGTDTQYF. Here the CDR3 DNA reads TGTGCCAGCAGTGAAGCGCTAGGGGGGGGGACAGATACGCAGTATTTT.

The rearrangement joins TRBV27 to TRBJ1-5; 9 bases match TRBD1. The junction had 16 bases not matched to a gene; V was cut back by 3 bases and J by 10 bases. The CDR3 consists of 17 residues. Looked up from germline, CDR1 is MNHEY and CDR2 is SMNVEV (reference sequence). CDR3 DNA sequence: TGTGCCAGCAGTTTCCTTTCGACAGGGGGGGCCAATGAACCCCAGCATTTT. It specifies CASSFLSTGGANEPQHF.

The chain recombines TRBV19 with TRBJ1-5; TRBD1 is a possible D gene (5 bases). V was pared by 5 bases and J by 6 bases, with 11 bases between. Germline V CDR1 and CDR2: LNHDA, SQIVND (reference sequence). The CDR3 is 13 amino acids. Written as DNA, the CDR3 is TGTGCCAGTAGTCAAGGGGTAGGTCAGCCCCAGCATTTT. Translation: CASSQGVGQPQHF.

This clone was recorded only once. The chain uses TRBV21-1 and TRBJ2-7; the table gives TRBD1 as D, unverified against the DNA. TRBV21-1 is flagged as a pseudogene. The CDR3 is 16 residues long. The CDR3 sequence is CASSKPSGTGSYEQYF. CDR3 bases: TGTGCCAGCAGCAAACCGTCTGGGACAGGGTCTTACGAGCAGTACTTC.

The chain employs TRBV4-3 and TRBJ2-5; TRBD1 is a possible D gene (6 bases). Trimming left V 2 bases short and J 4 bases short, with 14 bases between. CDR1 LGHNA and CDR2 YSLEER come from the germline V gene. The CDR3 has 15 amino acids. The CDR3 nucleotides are TGCGCCAGCAGCCAATGGGATGTAGGGGGAGAGACCCAGTACTTC. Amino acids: CASSQWDVGGETQYF.